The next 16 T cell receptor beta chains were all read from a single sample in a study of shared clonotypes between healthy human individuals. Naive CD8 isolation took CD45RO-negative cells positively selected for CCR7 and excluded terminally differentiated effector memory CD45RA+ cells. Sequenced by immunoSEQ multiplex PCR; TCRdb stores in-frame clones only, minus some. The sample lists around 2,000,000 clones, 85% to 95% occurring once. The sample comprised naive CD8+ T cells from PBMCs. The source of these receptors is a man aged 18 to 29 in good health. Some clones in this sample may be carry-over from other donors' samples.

CDR3 nucleotides: TGTGCCAGCAGCCCCGACAGGGGGGGAACAGAAGCTTTCTTT. The encoded protein is CASSPDRGGTEAFF. The chain has TRBV11-2 and TRBJ1-1; 9 bases are shared with TRBD1. Germline V gives CDR1 SGHAT, CDR2 FQNNGV. The CDR3 contains 14 residues. Unmatched junction bases numbered 9, after V lost 5 bases and J lost 8 bases.

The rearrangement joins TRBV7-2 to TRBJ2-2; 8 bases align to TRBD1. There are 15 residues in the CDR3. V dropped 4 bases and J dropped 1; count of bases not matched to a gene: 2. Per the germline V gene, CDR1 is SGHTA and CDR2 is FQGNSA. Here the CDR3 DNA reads TGTGCCAGCAGCTCAGGGACAGGGAACACCGGGGAGCTGTTTTTT. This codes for CASSSGTGNTGELFF. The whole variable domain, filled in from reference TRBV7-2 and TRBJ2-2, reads GAGVSQSPSNKVTEKGKDVELRCDPISGHTALYWYRQSLGQGLEFLIYFQGNSAPDKSGLPSDRFSAERTGGSVSTLTIQRTQQEDSAVYLCASSSGTGNTGELFFGEGSRLTVL.

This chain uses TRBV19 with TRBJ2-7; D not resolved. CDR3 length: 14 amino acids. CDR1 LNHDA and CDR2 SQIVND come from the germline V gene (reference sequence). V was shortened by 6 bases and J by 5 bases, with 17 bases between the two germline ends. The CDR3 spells CASSPAWQFDEQYF. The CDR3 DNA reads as TGTGCCAGTAGCCCCGCTTGGCAGTTCGACGAGCAGTACTTC.

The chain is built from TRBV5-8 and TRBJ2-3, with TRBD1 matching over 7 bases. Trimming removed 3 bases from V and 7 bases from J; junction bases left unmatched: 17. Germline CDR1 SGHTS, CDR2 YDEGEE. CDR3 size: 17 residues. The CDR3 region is CASSSPHRGGRLNTQYF. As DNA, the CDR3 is TGTGCCAGCAGCTCCCCCCACAGGGGCGGACGGCTGAATACGCAGTATTTT.

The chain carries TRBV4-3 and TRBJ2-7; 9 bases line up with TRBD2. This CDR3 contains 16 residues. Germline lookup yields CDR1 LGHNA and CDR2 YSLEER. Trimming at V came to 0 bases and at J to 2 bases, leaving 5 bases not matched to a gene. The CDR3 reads CASSQDRSSGAYEQYF. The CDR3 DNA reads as TGCGCCAGCAGCCAAGATAGGTCTAGCGGGGCCTACGAGCAGTACTTC.

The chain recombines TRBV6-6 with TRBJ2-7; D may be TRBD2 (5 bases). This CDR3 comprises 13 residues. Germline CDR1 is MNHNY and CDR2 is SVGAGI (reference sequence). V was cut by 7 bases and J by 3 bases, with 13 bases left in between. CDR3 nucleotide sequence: TGTGCCAGCATGGACTCACCCGTCTACGAGCAGTACTTC. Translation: CASMDSPVYEQYF.

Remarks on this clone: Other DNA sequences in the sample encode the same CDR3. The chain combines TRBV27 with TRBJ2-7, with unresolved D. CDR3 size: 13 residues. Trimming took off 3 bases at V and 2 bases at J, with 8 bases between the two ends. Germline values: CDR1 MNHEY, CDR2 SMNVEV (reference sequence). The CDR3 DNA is TGTGCCAGCAGTTTCGGCAGCACCTACGAGCAGTACTTC. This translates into CASSFGSTYEQYF.

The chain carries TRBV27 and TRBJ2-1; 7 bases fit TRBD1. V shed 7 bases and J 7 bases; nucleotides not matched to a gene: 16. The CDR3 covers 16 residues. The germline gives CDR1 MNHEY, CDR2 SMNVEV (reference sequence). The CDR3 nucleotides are TGTGCCAGCACCGTTTGGAAACCGACAGGGATAAATGAGCAGTTCTTC. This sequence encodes CASTVWKPTGINEQFF.

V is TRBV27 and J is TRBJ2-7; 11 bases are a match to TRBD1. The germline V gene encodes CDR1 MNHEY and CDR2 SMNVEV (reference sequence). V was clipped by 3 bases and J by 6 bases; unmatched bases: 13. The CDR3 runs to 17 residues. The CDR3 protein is CASSFLRTGGVSFEQYF. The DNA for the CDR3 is TGTGCCAGCAGTTTTTTGAGGACAGGGGGCGTTAGTTTCGAGCAGTACTTC.

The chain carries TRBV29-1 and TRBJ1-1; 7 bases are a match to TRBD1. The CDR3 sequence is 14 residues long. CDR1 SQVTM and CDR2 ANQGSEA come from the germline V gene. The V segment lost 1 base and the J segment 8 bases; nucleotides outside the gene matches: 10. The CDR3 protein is CSVEVRQGMGEAFF. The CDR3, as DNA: TGCAGCGTTGAAGTAAGACAGGGAATGGGGGAAGCTTTCTTT.

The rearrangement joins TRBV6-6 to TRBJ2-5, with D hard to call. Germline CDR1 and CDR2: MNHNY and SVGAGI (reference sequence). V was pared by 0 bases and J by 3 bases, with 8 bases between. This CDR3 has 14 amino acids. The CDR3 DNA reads TGTGCCAGCAGTTACTCCGAGCGAAAAGAGACCCAGTACTTC. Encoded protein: CASSYSERKETQYF.

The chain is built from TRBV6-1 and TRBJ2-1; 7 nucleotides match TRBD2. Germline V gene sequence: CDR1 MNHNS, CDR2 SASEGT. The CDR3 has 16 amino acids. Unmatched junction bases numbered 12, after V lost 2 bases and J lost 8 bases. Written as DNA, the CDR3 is TGTGCCAGCAGTGAATGGCAGCCGGGAGGCGGCGATGAGCAGTTCTTC. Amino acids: CASSEWQPGGGDEQFF.

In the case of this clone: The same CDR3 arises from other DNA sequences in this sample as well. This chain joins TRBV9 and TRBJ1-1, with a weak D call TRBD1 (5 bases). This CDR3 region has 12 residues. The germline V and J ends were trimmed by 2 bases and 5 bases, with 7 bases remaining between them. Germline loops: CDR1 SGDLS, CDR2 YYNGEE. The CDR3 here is CASSVGGTEAFF. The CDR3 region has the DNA TGTGCCAGCAGCGTCGGGGGGACTGAAGCTTTCTTT.

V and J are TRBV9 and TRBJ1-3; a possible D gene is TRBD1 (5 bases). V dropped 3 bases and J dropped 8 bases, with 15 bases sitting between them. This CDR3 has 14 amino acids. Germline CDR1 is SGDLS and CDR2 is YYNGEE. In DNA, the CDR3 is TGTGCCAGCAGCGCAGGGCCCCGCCTAGACACCATATATTTT. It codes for CASSAGPRLDTIYF.

For the CDR3, the DNA is TGCGCCAGCATGATAAACGGAGCGGGAGTTGTCAATGAGCAGTTCTTC. It encodes CASMINGAGVVNEQFF. The gene calls are TRBV10-2 and TRBJ2-1; TRBD2 matches 8 bases. Unmatched junction bases numbered 14, after V lost 7 bases and J lost 6 bases. Germline assignment: CDR1 WSHSY and CDR2 SAAADI. The length of the CDR3 is 16 residues.

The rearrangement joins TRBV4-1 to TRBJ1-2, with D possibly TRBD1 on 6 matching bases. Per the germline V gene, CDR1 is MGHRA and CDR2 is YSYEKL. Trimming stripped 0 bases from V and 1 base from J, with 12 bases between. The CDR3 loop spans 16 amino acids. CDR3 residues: CASSQDPGQLNYGYTF. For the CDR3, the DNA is TGCGCCAGCAGCCAAGATCCAGGACAGCTTAACTATGGCTACACCTTC.